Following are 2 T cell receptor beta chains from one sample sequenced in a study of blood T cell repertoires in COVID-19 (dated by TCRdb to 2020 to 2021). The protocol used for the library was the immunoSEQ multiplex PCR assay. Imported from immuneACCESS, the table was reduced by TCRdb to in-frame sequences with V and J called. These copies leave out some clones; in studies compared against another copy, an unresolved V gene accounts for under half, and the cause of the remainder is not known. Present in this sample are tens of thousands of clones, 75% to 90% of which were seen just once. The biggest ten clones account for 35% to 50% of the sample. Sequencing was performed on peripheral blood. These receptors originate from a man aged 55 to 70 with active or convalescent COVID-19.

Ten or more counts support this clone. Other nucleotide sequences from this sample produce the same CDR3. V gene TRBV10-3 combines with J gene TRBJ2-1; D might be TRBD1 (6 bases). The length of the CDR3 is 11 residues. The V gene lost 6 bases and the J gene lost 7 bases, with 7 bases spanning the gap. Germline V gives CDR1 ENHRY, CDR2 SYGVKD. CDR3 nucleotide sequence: TGTGCCATCAGCCAGGGGAATGAGCAGTTCTTC. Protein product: CAISQGNEQFF.

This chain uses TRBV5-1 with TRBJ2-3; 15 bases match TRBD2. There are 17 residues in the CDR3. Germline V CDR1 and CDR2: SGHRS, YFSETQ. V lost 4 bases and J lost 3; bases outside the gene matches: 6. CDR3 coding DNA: TGCGCCAGCAGCCCCGGGACTAGCGGGGGGAAGACAGATACGCAGTATTTT. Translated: CASSPGTSGGKTDTQYF.